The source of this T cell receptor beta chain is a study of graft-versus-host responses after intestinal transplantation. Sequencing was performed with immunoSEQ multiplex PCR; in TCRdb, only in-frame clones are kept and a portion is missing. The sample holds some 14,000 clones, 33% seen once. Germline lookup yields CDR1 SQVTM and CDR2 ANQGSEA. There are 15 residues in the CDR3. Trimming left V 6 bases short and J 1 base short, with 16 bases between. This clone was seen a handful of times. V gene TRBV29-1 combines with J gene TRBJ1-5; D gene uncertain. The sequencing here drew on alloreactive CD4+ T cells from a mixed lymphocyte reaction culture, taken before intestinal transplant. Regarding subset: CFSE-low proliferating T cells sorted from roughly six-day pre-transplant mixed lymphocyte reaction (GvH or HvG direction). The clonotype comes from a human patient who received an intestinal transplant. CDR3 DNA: TGCAGCGTCCGAATAGTCTCGGGGAGCAATCAGCCCCAGCATTTT. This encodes CSVRIVSGSNQPQHF.